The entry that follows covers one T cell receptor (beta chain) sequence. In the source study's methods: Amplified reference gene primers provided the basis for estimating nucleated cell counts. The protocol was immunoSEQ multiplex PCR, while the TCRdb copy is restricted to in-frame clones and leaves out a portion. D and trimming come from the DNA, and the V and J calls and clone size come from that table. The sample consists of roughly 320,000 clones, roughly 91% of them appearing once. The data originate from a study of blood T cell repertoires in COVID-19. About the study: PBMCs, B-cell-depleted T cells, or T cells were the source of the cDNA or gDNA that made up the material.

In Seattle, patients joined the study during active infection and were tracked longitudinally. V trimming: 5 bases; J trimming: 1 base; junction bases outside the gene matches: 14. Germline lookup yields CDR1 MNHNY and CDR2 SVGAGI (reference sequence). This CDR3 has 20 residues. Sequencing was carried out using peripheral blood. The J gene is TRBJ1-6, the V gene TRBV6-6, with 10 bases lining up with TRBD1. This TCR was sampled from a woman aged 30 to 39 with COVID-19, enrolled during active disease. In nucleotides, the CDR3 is TGTGCCAGCAGTCGATCCGGGACAGGGGTTTTAAGGTCCTATAATTCACCCCTCCACTTT. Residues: CASSRSGTGVLRSYNSPLHF.